These 17 T cell receptor beta chains came from one sample sequenced in a study of blood T cell repertoires in COVID-19. Assay used: immunoSEQ multiplex PCR; TCRdb lists only in-frame clones, some missing. The data show fewer than 500,000 clones, with about 89% seen just once and roughly 4.3% held by the top ten. Sample: peripheral blood. All receptors come from a woman in her twenties or thirties with acute or convalescent COVID-19.

The rearrangement joins TRBV5-1 to TRBJ2-1, with 8 bases that match TRBD2. V was clipped by 1 base and J by 9 bases; unmatched bases: 9. CDR1 and CDR2 from the germline V gene are SGHRS and YFSETQ. The CDR3 has 15 amino acids. Here the CDR3 DNA reads TGCGCCAGCAGCTTGCTAGCGGGTACGGACGCTGAGCAGTTCTTC. It is translated as CASSLLAGTDAEQFF.

A few counts support this clone. This chain's CDR3 is CASSLDGFSPLHF. The CDR3 nucleotides read TGTGCCAGCAGCTTGGACGGGTTTTCACCCCTCCACTTT. J is TRBJ1-6 and V is TRBV5-4; D is undetermined. The V end was cut by 0 bases, the J end by 9 bases, with 7 bases between. The CDR3 is made up of 13 amino acids. The germline gives CDR1 SGHNT, CDR2 YYREEE (reference sequence). The entire variable domain, with the rest obtained from reference TRBV5-4 and TRBJ1-6, is as follows: ETGVTQSPTHLIKTRGQQVTLRCSSQSGHNTVSWYQQALGQGPQFIFQYYREEENGRGNFPPRFSGLQFPNYSSELNVNALELDDSALYLCASSLDGFSPLHFGNGTRLTVT.

This clone came up a few times. CDR3 protein: CASSLIEGTEAFF. DNA of the CDR3: TGTGCCAGCAGCTTAATTGAGGGCACTGAAGCTTTCTTT. The chain carries TRBV7-3 and TRBJ1-1; no firm D call. The CDR3 contains 13 residues. The germline V and J ends were trimmed by 1 base and 4 bases, with 7 bases remaining between them. Germline CDR1 and CDR2: SGHTA and FQGTGA. Variable domain in full (rest from reference TRBV7-3 and TRBJ1-1): GAGVSQTPSNKVTEKGKYVELRCDPISGHTALYWYRQSLGQGPEFLIYFQGTGAADDSGLPNDRFFAVRPEGSVSTLKIQRTERGDSAVYLCASSLIEGTEAFFGQGTRLTVV.

This chain connects TRBV5-1 to TRBJ2-5; 12 bases map to TRBD2. Germline values: CDR1 SGHRS, CDR2 YFSETQ. V was pared by 0 bases and J by 7 bases, with 7 bases of the junction left unmatched. The CDR3 extends over 16 amino acids. CDR3 in amino acids: CASSLDTSGGMGTQYF. CDR3 coding DNA: TGCGCCAGCAGCTTGGATACTAGCGGGGGGATGGGGACCCAGTACTTC. Using reference TRBV5-1 and TRBJ2-5 for the parts outside the CDR3, the full variable domain is KAGVTQTPRYLIKTRGQQVTLSCSPISGHRSVSWYQQTPGQGLQFLFEYFSETQRNKGNFPGRFSGRQFSNSRSEMNVSTLELGDSALYLCASSLDTSGGMGTQYFGPGTRLLVL.

This chain joins TRBV2 and TRBJ1-1; maybe TRBD1 (6 bases). CDR1 is SNHLY, CDR2 FYNNEI, per germline. The V gene lost 7 bases and the J gene lost 6 bases, with 18 bases spanning the gap. The CDR3 loop spans 14 amino acids. The CDR3 DNA is TGTGCCAGCACTTTAGCGACAGGACCGGCTGAAGCTTTCTTT. Translated: CASTLATGPAEAFF. The full variable domain, its missing parts supplied by reference TRBV2 and TRBJ1-1, is EPEVTQTPSHQVTQMGQEVILRCVPISNHLYFYWYRQILGQKVEFLVSFYNNEISEKSEIFDDQFSVERPDGSNFTLKIRSTKLEDSAMYFCASTLATGPAEAFFGQGTRLTVV.

This clone was seen once. This chain links TRBV28 with TRBJ2-2; D is possibly TRBD2 (5 bases). Trimming left V 5 bases short and J 0 bases short, with 13 bases between. CDR3 size: 16 residues. The V gene's germline CDR1 is MDHEN and CDR2 SYDVKM. CDR3 sequence: CASSGNGGANTGELFF. The CDR3 DNA follows: TGTGCCAGCAGTGGGAATGGAGGAGCGAACACCGGGGAGCTGTTTTTT.

V and J are TRBV4-1 and TRBJ1-2; 8 bases fit TRBD1. With V trimmed by 0 bases and J by 8 bases, 11 bases remained unmatched. Germline values: CDR1 MGHRA, CDR2 YSYEKL. The CDR3 has 16 residues. The CDR3 DNA sequence: TGCGCCAGCAGCCAAGAAATGGGCACGACAGGGGCCGGCTACACCTTC. Its translation is CASSQEMGTTGAGYTF.

The V gene is TRBV2, the J gene TRBJ2-7; 9 bases are a match to TRBD1. The germline V gene has CDR1 SNHLY and CDR2 FYNNEI. The CDR3 length is 13 residues. The V gene end was trimmed by 8 bases and the J gene end by 0 bases; junction bases not matched to a gene: 2. The CDR3, as DNA: TGTGCCAGCCGGGACAGGGACTCCTACGAGCAGTACTTC. Its translation: CASRDRDSYEQYF.

CDR3 in DNA: TGCACCAGCAGCCAAGGGTATCGTCGGACAGGGATTCCCTACGAGCAGTACTTC. Protein product: CTSSQGYRRTGIPYEQYF. The chain couples TRBV1 to TRBJ2-7; the tabulated D call, TRBD1, remains unverified against the DNA. TRBV1 is shown as a pseudogene. The CDR3 contains 18 residues.

The chain joins TRBV30 to TRBJ2-6, with D possibly being TRBD2 (7 bases). The CDR3 consists of 15 residues. Trimming cost V 8 bases and J 4 bases, with 18 bases left between them. Germline V gives CDR1 GTSNPN, CDR2 SVGIG (reference sequence). CDR3 in DNA: TGTGCCCTGGAGGGGGGGAGGTCCGGGGCCAACGTCCTGACTTTC. It is translated as CALEGGRSGANVLTF. Drawing the rest from reference TRBV30 and TRBJ2-6, the complete variable domain is SQTIHQWPATLVQPVGSPLSLECTVEGTSNPNLYWYRQAAGRGLQLLFYSVGIGQISSEVPQNLSASRPQDRQFILSSKKLLLSDSGFYLCALEGGRSGANVLTFGAGSRLTVL.

The V call is TRBV7-9, the J call TRBJ2-1; 8 nucleotides agree with TRBD2. CDR1 SEHNR and CDR2 FQNEAQ come from the germline V gene (reference sequence). The CDR3 loop spans 16 amino acids. With V trimmed by 3 bases and J by 4 bases, 8 bases remained unmatched. CDR3 region: CASSFGVSGTYNEQFF. Written as DNA, the CDR3 is TGTGCCAGCAGCTTCGGCGTTAGCGGGACTTACAATGAGCAGTTCTTC.

This clone came up a few times. The rearrangement links TRBV7-6 to TRBJ1-2; TRBD1 might be the D (5 bases). V was trimmed by 5 bases and J by 0 bases, leaving 13 bases between them. The CDR3 has 15 amino acids. The germline V gene encodes CDR1 SGHVS and CDR2 FNYEAQ. The CDR3 DNA is TGTGCCAGCAGCCCCAGGGTAAGGGCTAACTATGGCTACACCTTC. Its protein product is CASSPRVRANYGYTF.

J is TRBJ1-6 and V is TRBV6-5; 7 positions agree with TRBD1. The germline V gene encodes CDR1 MNHEY and CDR2 SVGAGI. The length of the CDR3 is 14 residues. V dropped 7 bases and J dropped 5; count of bases not matched to a gene: 5. Here the CDR3 reads CASKTGAHNSPLHF. CDR3 bases: TGTGCCAGCAAAACAGGGGCCCATAATTCACCCCTCCACTTT.

The chain is built from TRBV6-5 and TRBJ2-7, with TRBD2 as a possible D gene (6 bases). Germline assignment: CDR1 MNHEY and CDR2 SVGAGI. This CDR3 is 16 amino acids long. V lost 4 bases, J lost 2 bases, and 18 bases lay in between. CDR3 sequence reads: CASSSPAGTQPYEQYF. The CDR3 bases are TGTGCCAGCAGTTCCCCCGCCGGGACTCAACCCTACGAGCAGTACTTC.

This rearrangement joins TRBV2 to TRBJ2-7, with D tentatively TRBD1 (6 bases). Germline V lookup: CDR1 SNHLY, CDR2 FYNNEI. The CDR3 runs to 12 residues. Trimming pared 6 bases from V and 3 bases from J, leaving 9 bases between. CDR3 sequence reads: CASSTTGYEQYF. CDR3 DNA: TGTGCCAGCAGCACGACAGGCTACGAGCAGTACTTC.

In this sample, this clone turned up once. The rearrangement joins TRBV6-6 to TRBJ2-2; a possible D gene is TRBD2 (5 bases). The CDR3 is made up of 16 amino acids. V shed 5 bases and J shed 1 base, with 14 bases lying between them. The germline CDR1 and CDR2 sequences are MNHNY and SVGAGI (reference sequence). The CDR3 DNA is TGTGCCAGCAGTCACCTGCTGGCGGGGAACACCGGGGAGCTGTTTTTT. Translating gives CASSHLLAGNTGELFF.

V and J are TRBV7-6 and TRBJ2-2; D not certain. CDR1 and CDR2 from the germline V gene are SGHVS and FNYEAQ. V shed 5 bases and J shed 2 bases, with 15 bases lying between them. This CDR3 is built from 16 residues. The CDR3: CASSLFSIANTGELFF. The CDR3 bases are TGTGCCAGCAGCCTATTTTCTATAGCAAACACCGGGGAGCTGTTTTTT.